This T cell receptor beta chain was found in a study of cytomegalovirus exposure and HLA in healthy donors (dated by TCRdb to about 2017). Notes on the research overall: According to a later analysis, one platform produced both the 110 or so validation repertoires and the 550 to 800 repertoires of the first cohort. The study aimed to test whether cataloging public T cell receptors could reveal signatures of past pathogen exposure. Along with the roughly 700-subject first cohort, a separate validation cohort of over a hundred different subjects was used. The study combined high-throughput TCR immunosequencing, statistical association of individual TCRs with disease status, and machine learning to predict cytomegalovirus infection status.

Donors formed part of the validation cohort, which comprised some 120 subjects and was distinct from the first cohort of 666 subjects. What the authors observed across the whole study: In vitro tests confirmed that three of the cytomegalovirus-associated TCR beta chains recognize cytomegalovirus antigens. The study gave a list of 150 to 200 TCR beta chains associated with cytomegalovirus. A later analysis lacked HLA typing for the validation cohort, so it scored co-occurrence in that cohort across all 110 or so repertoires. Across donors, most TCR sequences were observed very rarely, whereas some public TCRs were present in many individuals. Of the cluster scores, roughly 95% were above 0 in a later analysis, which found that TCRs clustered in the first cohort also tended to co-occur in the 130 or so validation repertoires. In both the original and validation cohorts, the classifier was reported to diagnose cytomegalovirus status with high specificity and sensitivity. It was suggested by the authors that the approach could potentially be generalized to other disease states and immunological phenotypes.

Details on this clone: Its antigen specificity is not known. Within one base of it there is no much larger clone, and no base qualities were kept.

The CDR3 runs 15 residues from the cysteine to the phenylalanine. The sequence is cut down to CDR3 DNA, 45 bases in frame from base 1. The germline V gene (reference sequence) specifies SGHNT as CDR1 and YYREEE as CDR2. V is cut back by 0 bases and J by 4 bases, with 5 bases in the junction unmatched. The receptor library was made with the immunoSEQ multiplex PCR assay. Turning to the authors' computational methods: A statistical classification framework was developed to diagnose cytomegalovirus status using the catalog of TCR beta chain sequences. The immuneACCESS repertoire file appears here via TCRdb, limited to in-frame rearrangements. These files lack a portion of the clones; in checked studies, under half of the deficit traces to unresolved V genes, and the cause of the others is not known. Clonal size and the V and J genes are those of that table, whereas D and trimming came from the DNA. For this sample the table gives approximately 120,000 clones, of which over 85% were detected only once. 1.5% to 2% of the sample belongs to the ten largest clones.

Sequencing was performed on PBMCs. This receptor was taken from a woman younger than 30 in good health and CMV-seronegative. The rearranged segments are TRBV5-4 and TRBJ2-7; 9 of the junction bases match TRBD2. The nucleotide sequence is TGTGCCAGCAGCTTGGCCGGCGGGGGGGCTTACGAGCAGTACTTC. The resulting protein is CASSLAGGGAYEQYF.